Sequencing of this T cell receptor (beta chain) was carried out in a study of response to subunit inactivated influenza vaccine. The CDR3 contains 14 residues. With 4 bases removed from V and 2 bases from J, the gap between germline ends came to 6 bases. CDR1 and CDR2 (germline): MNHEY, SVGAGI. TCRdb re-analysed the RT-PCR reads in MiXCR, keeping a single row per CDR3 protein. In the table there are more than 450,000 distinct CDR3 sequences, about 11% of which are singletons. This TCR was recovered from a man aged 50 or older who received an inactivated influenza vaccine. The chain couples TRBV6-5 to TRBJ2-6, with D unclear. The sequencing used PBMCs from blood, collected on the day of vaccination. The CDR3 region is CASSSRAGANVLTF. The DNA of the CDR3 is TGTGCCAGCAGTTCCCGGGCTGGGGCCAACGTCCTGACTTTC.